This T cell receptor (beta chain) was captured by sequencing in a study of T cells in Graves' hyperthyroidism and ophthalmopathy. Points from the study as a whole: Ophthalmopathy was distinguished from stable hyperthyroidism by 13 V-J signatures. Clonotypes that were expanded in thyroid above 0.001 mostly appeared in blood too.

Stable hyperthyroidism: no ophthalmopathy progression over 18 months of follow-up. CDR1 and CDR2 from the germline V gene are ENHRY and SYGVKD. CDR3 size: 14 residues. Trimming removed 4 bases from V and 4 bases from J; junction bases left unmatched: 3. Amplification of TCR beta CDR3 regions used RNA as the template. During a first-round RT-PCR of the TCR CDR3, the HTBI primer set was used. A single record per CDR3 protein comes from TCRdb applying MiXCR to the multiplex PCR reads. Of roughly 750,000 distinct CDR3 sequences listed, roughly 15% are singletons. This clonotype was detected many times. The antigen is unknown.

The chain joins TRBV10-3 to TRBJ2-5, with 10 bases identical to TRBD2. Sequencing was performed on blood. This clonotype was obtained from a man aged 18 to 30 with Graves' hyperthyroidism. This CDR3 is CAISASGRGETQYF. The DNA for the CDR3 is TGTGCCATCAGTGCGAGCGGGAGGGGAGAGACCCAGTACTTC.